The 20 T cell receptor beta chains below all came from one sample that was sequenced in a study of T-cell memory formation after mild COVID-19. From the 5' RACE reads, TCRdb called clonotypes with MiXCR, one entry per CDR3 protein. This sample has about 250,000 distinct CDR3 sequences, with about 16% found just once. The sample was PBMCs or a T cell subset sorted from them (not recorded which). These receptors all come from an adult woman who had mild COVID-19 (a few samples of this study predate the infection). Cell type and time point are not known.

There are a few counts of this clonotype. The chain is built from TRBV6-1 and TRBJ2-1; D tentatively fits TRBD1 or TRBD2 (5 bases each). CDR1 is MNHNS and CDR2 is SASEGT in the germline V gene. The CDR3 consists of 16 residues. Trimming shortened V by 6 bases and J by 0 bases, and 15 bases separated the two germline ends. The CDR3 DNA sequence: TGTGCCAGCAGCGCTACTAGACAGATCTCCTACAATGAGCAGTTCTTC. Encoded protein: CASSATRQISYNEQFF.

This clonotype was counted a few times. The CDR3: CASSPIAGLAGGAGEQFF. In DNA, the CDR3 is TGTGCCAGCAGCCCCATCGCCGGGCTAGCGGGAGGGGCTGGGGAGCAGTTCTTC. The chain employs TRBV5-4 and TRBJ2-1, with TRBD2 matching over 12 bases. The J segment lost 10 bases and the V segment lost 4 bases, leaving 18 bases of the junction unmatched. In germline, CDR1 is SGHNT, CDR2 YYREEE (reference sequence). The CDR3 totals 18 residues. Full variable domain (rest looked up from reference TRBV5-4 and TRBJ2-1): ETGVTQSPTHLIKTRGQQVTLRCSSQSGHNTVSWYQQALGQGPQFIFQYYREEENGRGNFPPRFSGLQFPNYSSELNVNALELDDSALYLCASSPIAGLAGGAGEQFFGPGTRLTVL.

V gene TRBV6-2 or TRBV6-3 combines with J gene TRBJ1-6; 8 bases agree with TRBD1. This CDR3 is built from 16 residues. Germline CDR1 and CDR2: MNHEY and SVGEGT. J gave up 7 bases and V 5 bases, and 10 bases lay outside the gene matches. Here the CDR3 DNA reads TGTGCCAGCAGTACCGGGGACAGGTTCCGAAATTCACCCCTCCACTTT. Translating gives CASSTGDRFRNSPLHF.

The chain employs TRBV24-1 and TRBJ2-3; 13 bases map to TRBD2. The germline V gene has CDR1 KGHDR and CDR2 SFDVKD. The length of the CDR3 is 16 residues. Unmatched junction bases numbered 6, after V lost 6 bases and J lost 4 bases. The CDR3 region is CATSWTSGSGADTQYF. CDR3 coding DNA: TGTGCCACCAGTTGGACTAGCGGGAGTGGGGCAGATACGCAGTATTTT.

This clonotype was seen at least ten times. This CDR3 is CASSQDGRVSGGALSYEQYF. The DNA of the CDR3 is TGTGCCAGCAGCCAAGATGGTAGGGTTAGCGGGGGGGCCTTGTCCTACGAGCAGTACTTC. The chain uses TRBV4-2 and TRBJ2-7; 11 bases match TRBD2. The CDR3 covers 20 residues. CDR1 and CDR2 from the germline V gene are LGHNA and YNFKEQ. V shed 0 bases and J 1 base; nucleotides not matched to a gene: 14.

This chain links TRBV20-1 with TRBJ1-2, with D possibly matching TRBD1 (6 bases). Trimming shortened V by 1 base and J by 4 bases, and 19 bases separated the two germline ends. The V gene's germline CDR1 is DFQATT and CDR2 SNEGSKA (reference sequence). This CDR3 is 16 amino acids long. CDR3 in DNA: TGCAGTGCTAGAGCCCTACAGGGTCAGCGGGCCTATGGCTACACCTTC. Amino acids: CSARALQGQRAYGYTF.

This clonotype appeared a few times. This chain uses TRBV3-1 with TRBJ1-2; 10 nucleotides agree with TRBD1. The junction had 9 bases not matched to a gene; V was cut back by 3 bases and J by 5 bases. The germline gives CDR1 LGHDT, CDR2 YNNKEL (reference sequence). The CDR3 consists of 16 residues. The CDR3 reads CASSHTRQGAYYGYTF. DNA of the CDR3: TGTGCCAGCAGCCACACACGACAGGGGGCGTATTATGGCTACACCTTC.

This clonotype was observed many times. The CDR3 DNA reads as TGTGCCAGCAGTTACAGGGTCGAGCAGTACTTC. This codes for CASSYRVEQYF. The J gene is TRBJ2-7, the V gene TRBV28; weak D call: TRBD1 (6 bases). This CDR3 spans 11 amino acids. CDR1 MDHEN and CDR2 SYDVKM come from the germline V gene. Between the trimmed V and J ends, which lost 4 bases and 6 bases, there was a span of 7 bases.

This sequence joins TRBV29-1 and TRBJ2-5, with D unresolved. CDR3 length: 12 amino acids. The ends were cut back, 6 bases at V and 2 bases at J, with 10 bases in the middle. Germline lookup yields CDR1 SQVTM and CDR2 ANQGSEA. The CDR3 protein is CSVRSRQETQYF. The CDR3 DNA reads as TGCAGCGTAAGATCGAGGCAAGAGACCCAGTACTTC.

This clonotype was found a few times. This chain joins TRBV20-1 and TRBJ2-5; TRBD2 aligns across 7 bases. CDR1 and CDR2 from the germline V gene are DFQATT and SNEGSKA (reference sequence). This CDR3 has 13 residues. The CDR3, as DNA: TGCAGCGTGACCGGACTAGTTCAAGAGACCCAGTACTTC. Translating gives CSVTGLVQETQYF.

This clonotype has a handful of counts. This chain uses TRBV3-1 with TRBJ2-2; D might be TRBD2 (6 bases). This CDR3 contains 16 residues. CDR1 is LGHDT and CDR2 is YNNKEL in the germline V gene (reference sequence). V was cut by 4 bases and J by 1 base, with 13 bases left in between. The CDR3 sequence is CASSPHLARNTGELFF. DNA of the CDR3: TGTGCCAGCAGCCCCCACCTAGCGCGGAACACCGGGGAGCTGTTTTTT.

This chain joins TRBV6-6 and TRBJ1-1; TRBD1 might be the D (6 bases). With 4 bases removed from V and 1 base from J, the gap between germline ends came to 13 bases. Germline V lookup: CDR1 MNHNY, CDR2 SVGAGI (reference sequence). The CDR3 has 15 residues. The CDR3 region is CASSFLQGTNTEAFF. CDR3 bases: TGTGCCAGCAGTTTTCTACAGGGAACGAACACTGAAGCTTTCTTT.

The chain links TRBV30 to TRBJ2-7; D ambiguous. The ends were cut back, 0 bases at V and 4 bases at J, with 7 bases in the middle. Germline assignment: CDR1 GTSNPN and CDR2 SVGIG (reference sequence). The CDR3 runs 12 residues. The CDR3, as DNA: TGTGCCTGGAGTGTAATCTGGTACGAGCAGTACTTC. Amino acids: CAWSVIWYEQYF.

This clonotype was recorded a few times. The V and J genes are TRBV12-3 or TRBV12-4 and TRBJ2-1; the match to TRBD2 covers 8 bases. Unmatched junction bases numbered 7, after V lost 7 bases and J lost 2 bases. This CDR3 comprises 15 residues. CDR3 nucleotides: TGTGCCAGCATTAAGAGCGGGGGTGCCTACAATGAGCAGTTCTTC. Protein product: CASIKSGGAYNEQFF.

The CDR3 DNA follows: TGCGCCACTCGTGCCGGCGACACAAACTATGGCTACACCTTC. Encoded protein: CATRAGDTNYGYTF. The V gene is TRBV5-1, the J gene TRBJ1-2; the D is unclear. CDR3 length: 14 residues. With 9 bases removed from V and 2 bases from J, the gap between germline ends came to 17 bases. The V gene's germline CDR1 is SGHRS and CDR2 YFSETQ.

The chain joins TRBV24-1 to TRBJ1-1; unclear D gene. Per germline, CDR1 KGHDR and CDR2 SFDVKD. V lost 8 bases and J 5 bases, leaving 8 bases between the germline ends. The CDR3 runs to 11 residues. The CDR3 protein is CATTQGTEAFF. Written as DNA, the CDR3 is TGTGCCACCACCCAAGGGACTGAAGCTTTCTTT.

The V and J genes are TRBV7-9 and TRBJ1-5; D is possibly TRBD1 (6 bases). CDR3 length: 16 amino acids. Per germline, CDR1 SEHNR and CDR2 FQNEAQ (reference sequence). The V end lost 5 bases, the J end lost 2 bases, and 16 bases lay between the germline ends. CDR3 in DNA: TGTGCCAGCAGCGGCGAAGGAACAGGGCGCAATCAGCCCCAGCATTTT. Translated: CASSGEGTGRNQPQHF.

This clonotype was seen more than once but under ten times. J is TRBJ1-6 and V is TRBV20-1, with D maybe TRBD1 (5 bases). Germline CDR1 DFQATT, CDR2 SNEGSKA (reference sequence). The V end lost 1 base, the J end lost 7 bases, and 14 bases lay between the germline ends. The CDR3 is 15 residues long. Here the CDR3 DNA reads TGCAGTGCTAGAGCGGTCCACGGGACCAATTCACCCCTCCACTTT. As protein: CSARAVHGTNSPLHF.

The genes are TRBV2 and TRBJ1-3, with D tentatively TRBD1 (5 bases). The CDR3 totals 13 residues. V lost 6 bases to trimming and J lost 3 bases, with 9 bases between them. Germline CDR1 and CDR2: SNHLY and FYNNEI. This chain's CDR3 is CASRGLSGNTIYF. CDR3 sequence (DNA): TGTGCCAGCAGGGGGCTTAGTGGAAACACCATATATTTT.

This clonotype was picked up a small number of times. The gene calls are TRBV6-1 and TRBJ2-1; perhaps D is TRBD1 or TRBD2 (6 bases each). V gave up 0 bases and J gave up 9 bases, with 12 bases separating them. Germline V gene data show CDR1 as MNHNS and CDR2 as SASEGT. The CDR3 runs 14 residues. CDR3 sequence: CASSEAPRGGEQFF. DNA for the CDR3: TGTGCCAGCAGTGAAGCGCCCAGGGGAGGTGAGCAGTTCTTC.